This is a list of T cell receptor beta chains from one sample in a study of shared clonotypes between healthy human individuals. The method was immunoSEQ multiplex PCR; TCRdb's version includes in-frame clones alone and lacks a portion of them. The table includes roughly 850,000 clones, 96% detected once. Sequences were obtained from naive CD8+ T cells sorted from blood. Receptors originate from a man aged 25 to 40 in good health. Each CDR3 is given with its conserved first and last residue. The D gene is left open where the match is weak. Clone size, where shown, is once, few, many, or a class for clones that have expanded.

TRBJ2-3 TRBV11-2 . . CASSPTGIRPTDTQYF TGTGCCAGCAGTCCAACCGGGATCCGCCCCACAGATACGCAGTATTTT
TRBJ1-5 TRBV9 . once CASSVGNQPQHF TGTGCCAGCAGCGTAGGTAATCAGCCCCAGCATTTT
TRBJ2-7 TRBV11-2 TRBD1 . CASSPGQTPYEQYF TGTGCCAGCAGCCCGGGACAGACTCCCTACGAGCAGTACTTC
TRBJ2-2 TRBV11-2 . . CASSLPSSNTGELFF TGTGCCAGCAGCCTTCCTAGCTCCAACACCGGGGAGCTGTTTTTT
TRBJ1-5 TRBV6-5 TRBD1 . CASSLGQGFEPQHF TGTGCCAGCAGTTTGGGACAGGGGTTTGAGCCCCAGCATTTT
TRBJ2-7 TRBV10-2 . . CASSERWAGTYEQYF TGCGCCAGCAGTGAGAGGTGGGCGGGAACCTACGAGCAGTACTTC
TRBJ2-7 TRBV25-1 . . CATNGQPHRFEQYF TGTGCCACCAATGGACAGCCCCATAGGTTCGAGCAGTACTTC
TRBJ2-2 TRBV9 TRBD1 . CASSAQGAGELFF TGTGCCAGCAGCGCCCAGGGGGCCGGGGAGCTGTTTTTT
TRBJ2-7 TRBV14 TRBD2 . CASSQDLTSGIYEQYF TGTGCCAGCAGCCAAGATCTTACTAGCGGGATTTACGAGCAGTACTTC
TRBJ2-1 TRBV4-1 TRBD2 . CASSQGASGSSYNEQFF TGCGCCAGCAGCCAAGGGGCTAGCGGGAGCTCCTACAATGAGCAGTTCTTC
TRBJ2-4 TRBV21-1 . . CASSKEDRIAKNIQYF TGTGCCAGCAGCAAAGAGGACAGAATAGCCAAAAACATTCAGTACTTC
TRBJ2-7 TRBV29-1 TRBD1 . CSVEGKGQDYEQYF TGCAGCGTTGAAGGGAAGGGACAGGACTACGAGCAGTACTTC
TRBJ1-1 TRBV10-3 TRBD1 . CAISESNVEGAVKVHTEAFF TGTGCCATCAGTGAGTCGAATGTTGAGGGGGCGGTTAAGGTCCACACTGAAGCTTTCTTT
TRBJ2-7 TRBV18 TRBD2 . CASSPPRGLADYEQYF TGTGCCAGCTCACCCCCTAGGGGACTAGCGGACTACGAGCAGTACTTC
TRBJ2-7 TRBV9 . . CASSVGGGTYEQYF TGTGCCAGCAGCGTAGGGGGCGGGACATACGAGCAGTACTTC
TRBJ2-2 TRBV7-2 . . CASSLEPNLGTGELFF TGTGCCAGCAGCTTAGAGCCGAATTTGGGCACCGGGGAGCTGTTTTTT
TRBJ2-3 TRBV7-3 . . CASSLVGAADTQYF TGTGCCAGCAGCTTAGTGGGCGCGGCAGATACGCAGTATTTT
TRBJ2-1 TRBV6-5 . . CASSSHFPEQFF TGTGCCAGCAGCTCCCATTTCCCTGAGCAGTTCTTC
TRBJ1-4 TRBV5-1 TRBD1 . CANLTGLDEKLFF TGCGCCAATTTGACAGGGCTTGATGAAAAACTGTTTTTT
TRBJ2-5 TRBV9 . . CASSPRSRGRGTQYF TGTGCCAGCAGCCCTCGTAGCCGGGGGCGCGGGACCCAGTACTTC
TRBJ2-7 TRBV6-1 . . CASSEYLGGYEQYF TGTGCCAGCAGTGAATATCTGGGGGGATACGAGCAGTACTTC
TRBJ1-4 TRBV13 . once CASSHAGGEKLFF TGTGCCAGCAGCCACGCCGGAGGTGAAAAACTGTTTTTT
TRBJ1-4 TRBV29-1 . once CSVVPGSDGEKLFF TGCAGCGTTGTTCCAGGAAGCGACGGTGAAAAACTGTTTTTT
TRBJ2-7 TRBV29-1 . . CSVGGSGYEQYF TGCAGCGTTGGGGGTTCGGGCTACGAGCAGTACTTC
TRBJ1-4 TRBV30 TRBD1 . CAYTGTEYEKLFF TGTGCCTACACCGGGACAGAGTATGAAAAACTGTTTTTT
TRBJ2-3 TRBV5-1 . . CASSLGRTGTDTQYF TGCGCCAGCAGCTTGGGCCGGACAGGCACAGATACGCAGTATTTT
TRBJ1-1 TRBV28 TRBD1 . CASSLAGGFTEAFF TGTGCCAGCAGTTTGGCAGGGGGCTTCACTGAAGCTTTCTTT
TRBJ2-1 TRBV12-5 TRBD2 . CASNQHAAGGPNEQFF TGTGCTAGTAACCAGCACGCAGCGGGAGGGCCAAATGAGCAGTTCTTC
TRBJ1-1 TRBV11-2 . . CASSDIALNAFF TGTGCCAGCAGCGACATCGCCTTGAACGCTTTCTTT
TRBJ2-1 TRBV5-1 . . CASSLGEAYNEQFF TGCGCCAGCAGCCTCGGCGAGGCCTACAATGAGCAGTTCTTC
TRBJ1-1 TRBV5-1 . . CATSDNGVMNTEAFF TGCGCCACCTCGGATAACGGGGTCATGAACACTGAAGCTTTCTTT
TRBJ2-7 TRBV7-9 . . CASSFGSEQYF TGTGCCAGCAGCTTCGGCAGCGAGCAGTACTTC
TRBJ1-5 TRBV15 . once CATSRDRGLGQPQHF TGTGCCACCAGCAGAGACAGGGGATTGGGTCAGCCCCAGCATTTT
TRBJ1-3 TRBV4-1 . few CASSLRSSGNTIYF TGCGCCAGCAGCCTCCGAAGCTCTGGAAACACCATATATTTT
TRBJ1-2 TRBV9 . . CASSVATNRLHSGYGYTF TGTGCCAGCAGCGTAGCCACGAATAGACTACACAGCGGCTATGGCTACACCTTC
TRBJ2-7 TRBV13 . once CASSRRAVSYEQYF TGTGCCAGCAGCCGCAGGGCGGTGTCCTACGAGCAGTACTTC
TRBJ1-3 TRBV11-2 . . CASSGPYTGNTIYF TGTGCCAGCAGCGGACCATACACTGGAAACACCATATATTTT
TRBJ2-5 TRBV7-9 TRBD1 . CASSSGTVKRETQYF TGTGCCAGCAGCTCCGGGACAGTTAAGAGGGAGACCCAGTACTTC
TRBJ2-7 TRBV7-2 . . CASSLGTTSHLDEQYF TGTGCCAGCAGCTTAGGGACTACCTCACATTTAGACGAGCAGTACTTC
TRBJ2-1 TRBV29-1 TRBD2 . CSVVAGGTYNEQFF TGCAGCGTTGTAGCGGGAGGGACATATAATGAGCAGTTCTTC
TRBJ2-1 TRBV19 TRBD1 . CASSIRGSEQFF TGTGCCAGTAGCATCAGGGGGTCTGAGCAGTTCTTC
TRBJ2-7 TRBV13 TRBD2 . CASSGLEDEQYF TGTGCCAGCAGCGGACTAGAGGACGAGCAGTACTTC
TRBJ2-1 TRBV7-8 TRBD2 . CASSRGTSGRINEQFF TGTGCCAGCAGCCGCGGGACTAGCGGGAGGATTAATGAGCAGTTCTTC
TRBJ2-2 TRBV27 . . CASGLVGELFF TGTGCCAGCGGCTTAGTCGGGGAGCTGTTTTTT
TRBJ2-1 TRBV21-1 . . CASSDPGLADYNEQFF TGTGCCAGCAGCGACCCGGGACTAGCGGATTACAATGAGCAGTTCTTC
TRBJ2-3 TRBV5-1 . . CASSLDGVTDTQYF TGCGCCAGCAGCTTGGACGGGGTCACAGATACGCAGTATTTT
TRBJ2-7 TRBV6-6 TRBD1 . CASSYSKQGAQGQYF TGTGCCAGCAGTTACTCGAAACAGGGGGCGCAGGGGCAGTACTTC
TRBJ2-7 TRBV7-9 . . CASSLNNEQYF TGTGCCAGCAGCTTAAACAACGAGCAGTACTTC
TRBJ2-3 TRBV9 TRBD1 . CASSDGTGIIDTQYF TGTGCCAGCAGTGACGGGACAGGGATTATTGATACGCAGTATTTT
TRBJ2-1 TRBV5-1 TRBD1 . CASSFEPSGGTYNEQFF TGCGCCAGCAGCTTCGAACCTTCAGGGGGCACCTACAATGAGCAGTTCTTC
TRBJ2-7 TRBV4-2 . . CASSQEAGKRYEQYF TGTGCCAGCAGCCAAGAAGCTGGGAAACGTTACGAGCAGTACTTC
TRBJ2-1 TRBV5-6 . once CASSSSENEQFF TGTGCCAGCAGCTCTAGCGAGAATGAGCAGTTCTTC
TRBJ2-7 TRBV11-2 TRBD1 once CASSLATGGYSYEQYF TGTGCCAGCAGCTTAGCTACAGGGGGATACTCCTACGAGCAGTACTTC